This entry describes one TCR beta chain. The sample comes from a study of blood T cell repertoires in COVID-19. Overall study: Sample material is recorded as cDNA or gDNA derived from T cells, B-cell-depleted T cells, or PBMCs.

In the authors' methods: Amplified reference gene primers provided the basis for estimating nucleated cell counts. The protocol was immunoSEQ multiplex PCR, while the TCRdb copy is restricted to in-frame clones and leaves out a portion. V, J and clone size are taken as reported in that table, and D and trimming were inferred from the DNA itself. In the table there are about 34,000 clones, less than 95% of which are singletons. Germline loops: CDR1 SQVTM, CDR2 ANQGSEA. The CDR3 length is 12 residues. J gave up 5 bases and V 5 bases, and 4 bases lay outside the gene matches. Material for sequencing was peripheral blood. J is TRBJ2-5 and V is TRBV29-1, with 8 nucleotides matching TRBD1. The receptor comes from a man aged 80 or over with acute or convalescent COVID-19. The chain's CDR3 is CSVQRQGETQYF. CDR3 coding DNA: TGCAGCGTTCAGCGACAGGGGGAGACCCAGTACTTC.